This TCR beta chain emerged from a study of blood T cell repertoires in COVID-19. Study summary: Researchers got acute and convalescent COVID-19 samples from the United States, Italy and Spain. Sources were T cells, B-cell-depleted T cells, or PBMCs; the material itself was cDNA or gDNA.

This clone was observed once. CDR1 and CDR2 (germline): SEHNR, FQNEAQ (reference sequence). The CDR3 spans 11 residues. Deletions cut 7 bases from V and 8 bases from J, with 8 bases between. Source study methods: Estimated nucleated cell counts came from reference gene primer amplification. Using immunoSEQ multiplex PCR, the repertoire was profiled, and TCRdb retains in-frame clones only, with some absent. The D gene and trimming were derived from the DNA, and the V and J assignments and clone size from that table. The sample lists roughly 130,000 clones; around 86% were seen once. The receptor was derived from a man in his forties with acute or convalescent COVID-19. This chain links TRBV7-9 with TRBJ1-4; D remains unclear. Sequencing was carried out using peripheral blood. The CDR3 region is CASTSTEKLFF. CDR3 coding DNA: TGTGCCAGCACCTCGACAGAAAAACTGTTTTTT.